This T cell receptor beta chain was recovered during a study of a mutant IDH1 vaccine in newly diagnosed glioma. Time point: baseline, week 1 (first vaccination visit). The treatment was: pre-vaccination baseline after standard-of-care therapy. V was clipped by 5 bases and J by 6 bases, with 17 bases between them. The CDR3 extends over 15 amino acids. Germline V gene data show CDR1 as SEHNR and CDR2 as FQNEAQ (reference sequence). The data were produced by immunoSEQ multiplex PCR, yet TCRdb's version contains in-frame clones alone and is incomplete. The table records about 34,000 clones, around 83% of them present only once.

This chain joins TRBV7-9 and TRBJ1-5; D not resolved. The TCR was taken from a man aged 45-60 years with glioma. Some clones in this sample may be carry-over from other donors' samples. The specimen was peripheral blood mononuclear cells (PBMCs), collected from a glioma patient treated with radiotherapy, temozolomide or both. The CDR3 DNA follows: TGTGCCAGCAGCCTCGGAGGCGGCCGGGGTCAGCCCCAGCATTTT. Its translation: CASSLGGGRGQPQHF.